These 15 T cell receptor beta chains originate from one sample sequenced in a study of human T cells and chemical hapten exposure. TCRdb re-analysed the RACE reads in MiXCR, keeping a single row per CDR3 protein. The sample lists tens of thousands of distinct CDR3 sequences, 6% to 9.5% occurring once. As to time point: pre-sensitization, week 0. Treatment noted: therapeutic diphenylcyclopropenone sensitization with weekly scalp DPC. The sequenced sample was whole blood, obtained in connection with sensitization to the hapten diphenylcyclopropenone (DPC). The receptors originated from a woman aged 50 to 60 with alopecia areata. Some clones in this sample may be carry-over from other donors' samples.

This clonotype appeared a few times. The chain recombines TRBV28 with TRBJ1-5; TRBD1 is a possible D gene (6 bases). Looked up from germline, CDR1 is MDHEN and CDR2 is SYDVKM. This CDR3 comprises 17 residues. V shed 2 bases and J shed 0 bases, with 14 bases lying between them. The CDR3 nucleotides read TGTGCCAGCAGTTTAGGGGCCGGGACAACTAGCAATCAGCCCCAGCATTTT. Encoded protein: CASSLGAGTTSNQPQHF.

At least ten counts were recorded for this clonotype. The chain links TRBV12-3 or TRBV12-4 to TRBJ2-3; D is unresolved. V gave up 7 bases and J gave up 0 bases, with 11 bases separating them. This CDR3 is 14 amino acids long. CDR3 amino acids: CASKEMSSTDTQYF. Here the CDR3 DNA reads TGTGCCAGCAAAGAGATGTCTAGCACAGATACGCAGTATTTT.

At least ten counts were recorded for this clonotype. V gene TRBV20-1 combines with J gene TRBJ2-5; 9 bases fit TRBD1. This CDR3 is built from 14 residues. J lost 5 bases, V lost 4 bases, and 8 bases had no gene match. Germline loops: CDR1 DFQATT, CDR2 SNEGSKA (reference sequence). The CDR3 loop reads CSATVQGARETQYF. The CDR3 bases are TGCAGTGCTACTGTACAGGGGGCGCGGGAGACCCAGTACTTC.

The rearrangement links TRBV12-3 or TRBV12-4 to TRBJ2-3; weak D call: TRBD1 (5 bases). V was trimmed by 5 bases and J by 4 bases, leaving 13 bases between them. There are 14 residues in the CDR3. The CDR3 spells CASSGASRPDTQYF. DNA for the CDR3: TGTGCCAGCAGTGGGGCCTCGCGGCCAGATACGCAGTATTTT.

The chain carries TRBV20-1 and TRBJ2-5; 7 bases fit TRBD1. The trim removed 5 bases at V and 7 bases at J, leaving 10 bases unmatched. The CDR3 has 13 amino acids. The germline gives CDR1 DFQATT, CDR2 SNEGSKA (reference sequence). CDR3 nucleotide sequence: TGCAGTGCTGCAGACAGGGCCCTTGGGACCCAGTACTTC. It is translated as CSAADRALGTQYF.

A few counts support this clonotype. This rearrangement joins TRBV7-8 to TRBJ2-4, with D perhaps TRBD1 (6 bases). Trimming shortened V by 4 bases and J by 7 bases, and 14 bases separated the two germline ends. Looked up from germline, CDR1 is SGHVS and CDR2 is FQNEAQ. CDR3 length: 14 residues. CDR3 DNA: TGTGCCAGCAGCTCCGCAGGGGCGAACAACATTCAGTACTTC. Protein product: CASSSAGANNIQYF.

This clonotype was counted many times. J is TRBJ2-7 and V is TRBV5-1; D might be TRBD1 (6 bases). Per the germline V gene, CDR1 is SGHRS and CDR2 is YFSETQ. The CDR3 has 14 residues. With 6 bases removed from V and 0 bases from J, the gap between germline ends came to 13 bases. CDR3 sequence: CASKRTDISYEQYF. The CDR3 DNA sequence: TGCGCCAGCAAGAGGACAGATATCTCCTACGAGCAGTACTTC.

There are many counts of this clonotype. The V call is TRBV20-1, the J call TRBJ2-3; D is perhaps TRBD2 (5 bases). The CDR3 totals 14 residues. The germline V gene encodes CDR1 DFQATT and CDR2 SNEGSKA (reference sequence). V was shortened by 1 base and J by 4 bases, with 12 bases between the two germline ends. The CDR3 DNA reads TGCAGTGCTAGAGCCGAGCGGAGCCCAGATACGCAGTATTTT. The encoded protein is CSARAERSPDTQYF.

This clonotype showed up just a few times. The chain couples TRBV28 to TRBJ1-3; D is ambiguous. V was pared by 6 bases and J by 1 base, with 13 bases between. The CDR3 is made up of 15 amino acids. Germline V gives CDR1 MDHEN, CDR2 SYDVKM. Here the CDR3 reads CASSSPDTSGNTIYF. The CDR3 nucleotides are TGTGCCAGCAGCTCACCCGACACTTCTGGAAACACCATATATTTT.

This clonotype has just a few counts. The rearrangement links TRBV20-1 to TRBJ1-1; D may be TRBD1 (5 bases). Germline V gene lookup returns CDR1 DFQATT and CDR2 SNEGSKA (reference sequence). With 0 bases removed from V and 6 bases from J, the gap between germline ends came to 11 bases. This CDR3 region has 13 residues. CDR3 sequence: CSARDGGPAEAFF. CDR3 bases: TGCAGTGCTAGAGATGGGGGTCCCGCTGAAGCTTTCTTT.

This clonotype has a count of ten or more. The CDR3 DNA reads TGTGCCAGCAGCTCGCTGAGGGGCCCAAGCGCCTACGAGCAGTACTTC. Translating gives CASSSLRGPSAYEQYF. The gene calls are TRBV14 and TRBJ2-7; D may correspond to TRBD1 or TRBD2 (5 bases each). The CDR3 sequence is 16 residues long. CDR1 is SGHDN, CDR2 FVKESK, per germline. V was trimmed by 5 bases and J by 2 bases, leaving 19 bases between them.

The chain links TRBV4-3 to TRBJ2-2; D not resolved. The germline CDR1 and CDR2 sequences are LGHNA and YSLEER. CDR3 size: 16 residues. Trimming removed 0 bases from V and 2 bases from J, with 10 bases in between. The CDR3 DNA is TGCGCCAGCAGCCAAGAACACCGACTTAACACCGGGGAGCTGTTTTTT. As protein: CASSQEHRLNTGELFF.

The chain carries TRBV20-1 and TRBJ2-1, with 9 positions matching TRBD1. The V gene end was trimmed by 3 bases and the J gene end by 9 bases; junction bases not matched to a gene: 12. The CDR3 is 15 residues long. Germline CDR1 DFQATT, CDR2 SNEGSKA (reference sequence). The CDR3 DNA reads as TGCAGTGCTAGTCGATTGGGACAGGGATCCGGTGAGCAGTTCTTC. Protein: CSASRLGQGSGEQFF.

V and J are TRBV5-4 and TRBJ1-1; weak D call: TRBD1 (6 bases). The CDR3 loop spans 15 amino acids. Germline-derived CDR1 and CDR2 are SGHNT and YYREEE (reference sequence). The germline V and J ends were trimmed by 0 bases and 6 bases, with 15 bases remaining between them. This chain's CDR3 is CASSLAAGELAEAFF. The CDR3 region has the DNA TGTGCCAGCAGCTTGGCGGCAGGGGAATTAGCTGAAGCTTTCTTT.

This clonotype was observed at least ten times. J is TRBJ1-1 and V is TRBV6-2 or TRBV6-3; tentatively, D is TRBD1 (5 bases). Trimming removed 5 bases at V and 11 bases at J, with 15 bases between. CDR3 length equals 12 residues. The germline gives CDR1 MNHEY, CDR2 SVGEGT. The CDR3 region is CASSRGAGVAFF. CDR3 sequence (DNA): TGTGCCAGCAGTCGCGGGGCTGGGGTTGCTTTCTTT.